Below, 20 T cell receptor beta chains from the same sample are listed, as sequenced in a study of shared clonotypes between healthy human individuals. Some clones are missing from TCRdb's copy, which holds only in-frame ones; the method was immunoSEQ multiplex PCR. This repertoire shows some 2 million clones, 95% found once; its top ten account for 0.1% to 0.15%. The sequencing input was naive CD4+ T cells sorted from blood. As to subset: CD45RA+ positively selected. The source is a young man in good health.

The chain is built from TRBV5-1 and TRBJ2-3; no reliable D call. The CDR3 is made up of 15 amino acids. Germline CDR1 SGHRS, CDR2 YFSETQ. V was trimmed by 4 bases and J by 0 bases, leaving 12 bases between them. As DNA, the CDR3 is TGCGCCAGCAGCAAAGACCGCACTAGCACAGATACGCAGTATTTT. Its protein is CASSKDRTSTDTQYF.

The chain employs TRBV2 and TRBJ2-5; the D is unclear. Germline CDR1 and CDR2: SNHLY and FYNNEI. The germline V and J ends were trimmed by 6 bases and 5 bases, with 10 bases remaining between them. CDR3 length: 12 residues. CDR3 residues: CASSLQEETQYF. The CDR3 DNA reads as TGTGCCAGCAGCCTCCAGGAGGAGACCCAGTACTTC.

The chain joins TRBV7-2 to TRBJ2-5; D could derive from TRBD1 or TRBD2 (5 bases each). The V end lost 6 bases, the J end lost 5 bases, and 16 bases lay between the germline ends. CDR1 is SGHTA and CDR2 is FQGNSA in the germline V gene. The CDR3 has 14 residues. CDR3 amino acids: CASRRDLEGETQYF. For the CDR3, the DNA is TGTGCCAGCAGACGGGACCTTGAAGGGGAGACCCAGTACTTC.

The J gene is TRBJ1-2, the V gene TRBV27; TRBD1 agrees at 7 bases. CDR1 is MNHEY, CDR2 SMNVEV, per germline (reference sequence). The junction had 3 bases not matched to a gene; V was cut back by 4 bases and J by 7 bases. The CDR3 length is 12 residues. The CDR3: CASSSQGSGYTF. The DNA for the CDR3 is TGTGCCAGCAGTTCACAGGGGTCTGGCTACACCTTC.

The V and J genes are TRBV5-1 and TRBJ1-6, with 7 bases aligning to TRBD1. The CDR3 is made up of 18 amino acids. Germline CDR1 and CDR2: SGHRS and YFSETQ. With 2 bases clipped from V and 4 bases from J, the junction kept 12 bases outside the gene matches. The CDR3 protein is CASSFYSGGSAYNSPLHF. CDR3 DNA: TGCGCCAGCAGCTTCTACTCAGGGGGATCGGCATATAATTCACCCCTCCACTTT.

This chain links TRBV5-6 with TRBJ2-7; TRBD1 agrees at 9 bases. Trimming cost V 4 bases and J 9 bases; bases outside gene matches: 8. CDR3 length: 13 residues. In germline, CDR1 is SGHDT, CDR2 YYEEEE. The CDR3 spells CASSGQGKGWQYF. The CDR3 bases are TGTGCCAGCAGCGGACAGGGGAAGGGATGGCAGTACTTC.

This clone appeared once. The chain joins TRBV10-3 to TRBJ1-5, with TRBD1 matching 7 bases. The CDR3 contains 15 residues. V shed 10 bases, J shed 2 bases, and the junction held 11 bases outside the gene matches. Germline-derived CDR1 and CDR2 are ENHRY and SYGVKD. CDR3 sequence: CATSRGVEGNQPQHF. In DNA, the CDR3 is TGTGCCACGTCCAGGGGGGTGGAGGGCAATCAGCCCCAGCATTTT.

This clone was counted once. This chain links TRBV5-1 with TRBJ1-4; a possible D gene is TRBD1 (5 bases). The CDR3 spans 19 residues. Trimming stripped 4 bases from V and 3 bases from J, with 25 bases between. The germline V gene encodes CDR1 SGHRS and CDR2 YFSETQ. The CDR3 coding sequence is TGCGCCAGCAGCCGCTCGGGCCGGGGACCGTCGGCGGCTAATGAAAAACTGTTTTTT. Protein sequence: CASSRSGRGPSAANEKLFF.

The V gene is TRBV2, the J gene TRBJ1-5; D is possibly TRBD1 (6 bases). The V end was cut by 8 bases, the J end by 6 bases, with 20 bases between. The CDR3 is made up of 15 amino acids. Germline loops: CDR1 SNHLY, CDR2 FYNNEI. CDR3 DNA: TGTGCCAGCGCCTATGGGGACACCAGGGTTCAGCCCCAGCATTTT. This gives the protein CASAYGDTRVQPQHF.

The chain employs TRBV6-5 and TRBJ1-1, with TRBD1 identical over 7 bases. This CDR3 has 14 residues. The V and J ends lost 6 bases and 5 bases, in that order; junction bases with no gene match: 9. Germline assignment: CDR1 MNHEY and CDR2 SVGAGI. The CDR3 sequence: CASRANRGWTEAFF. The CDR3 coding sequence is TGTGCCAGCAGGGCGAACAGGGGTTGGACTGAAGCTTTCTTT.

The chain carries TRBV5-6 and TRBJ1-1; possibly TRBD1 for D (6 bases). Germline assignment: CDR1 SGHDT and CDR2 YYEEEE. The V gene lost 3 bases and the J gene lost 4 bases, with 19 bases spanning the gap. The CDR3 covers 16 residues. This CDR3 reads CASSSPDGGQSTEAFF. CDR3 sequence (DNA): TGTGCCAGCAGCTCTCCTGACGGGGGGCAGAGCACTGAAGCTTTCTTT.

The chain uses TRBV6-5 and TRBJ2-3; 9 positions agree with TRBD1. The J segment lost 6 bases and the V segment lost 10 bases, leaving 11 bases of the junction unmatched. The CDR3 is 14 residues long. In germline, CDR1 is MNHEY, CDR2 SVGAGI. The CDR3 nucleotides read TGTGCCATTGGGACACAGGGGGCGGAGGATACGCAGTATTTT. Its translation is CAIGTQGAEDTQYF.

CDR3 residues: CASSLAGGGYSNQPQHF. The CDR3 nucleotides are TGTGCCAGCAGCTTAGCGGGGGGCGGGTATAGCAATCAGCCCCAGCATTTT. The chain carries TRBV7-8 and TRBJ1-5, with D perhaps TRBD1 (6 bases). Germline assignment: CDR1 SGHVS and CDR2 FQNEAQ. V was trimmed by 0 bases and J by 0 bases, leaving 12 bases between them. This CDR3 spans 17 amino acids.

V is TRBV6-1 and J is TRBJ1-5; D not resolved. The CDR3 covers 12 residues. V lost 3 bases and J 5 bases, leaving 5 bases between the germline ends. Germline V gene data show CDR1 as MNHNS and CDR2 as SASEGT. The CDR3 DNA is TGTGCCAGCAGTGATAGGTATCAGCCCCAGCATTTT. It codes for CASSDRYQPQHF.

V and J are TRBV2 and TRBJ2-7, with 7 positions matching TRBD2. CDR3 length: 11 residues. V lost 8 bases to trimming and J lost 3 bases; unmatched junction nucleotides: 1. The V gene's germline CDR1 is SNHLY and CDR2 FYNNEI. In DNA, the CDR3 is TGTGCCAGCCGGGACTACTACGAGCAGTACTTC. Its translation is CASRDYYEQYF.

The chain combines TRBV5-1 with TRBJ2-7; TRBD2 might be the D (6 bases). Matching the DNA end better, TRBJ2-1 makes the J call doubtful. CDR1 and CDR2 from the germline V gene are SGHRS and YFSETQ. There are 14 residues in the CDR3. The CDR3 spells CASSEYQRDNEQFF. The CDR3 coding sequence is TGCGCCAGCTCCGAATACCAGCGGGACAATGAGCAGTTCTTC.

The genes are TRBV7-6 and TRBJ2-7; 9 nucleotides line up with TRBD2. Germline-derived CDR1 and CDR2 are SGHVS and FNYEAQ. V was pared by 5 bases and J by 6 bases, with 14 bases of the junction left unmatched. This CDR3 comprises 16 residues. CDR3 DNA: TGTGCCAGCAGCCCTATAGCGGGAGCCGATACAGGCGAGCAGTACTTC. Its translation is CASSPIAGADTGEQYF.

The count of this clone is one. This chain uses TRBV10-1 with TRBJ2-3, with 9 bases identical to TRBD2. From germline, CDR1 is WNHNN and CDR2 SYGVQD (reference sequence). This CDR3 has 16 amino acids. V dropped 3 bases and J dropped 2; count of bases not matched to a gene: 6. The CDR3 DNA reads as TGCGCCAGCAGTGACGGGCGGGGGGGACCCACAGATACGCAGTATTTT. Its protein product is CASSDGRGGPTDTQYF.

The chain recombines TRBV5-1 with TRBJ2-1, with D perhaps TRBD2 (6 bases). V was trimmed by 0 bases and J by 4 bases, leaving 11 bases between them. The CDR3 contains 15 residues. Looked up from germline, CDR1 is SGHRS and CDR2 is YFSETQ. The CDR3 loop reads CASSLALAVYNEQFF. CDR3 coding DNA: TGCGCCAGCAGCTTGGCACTAGCTGTATACAATGAGCAGTTCTTC.

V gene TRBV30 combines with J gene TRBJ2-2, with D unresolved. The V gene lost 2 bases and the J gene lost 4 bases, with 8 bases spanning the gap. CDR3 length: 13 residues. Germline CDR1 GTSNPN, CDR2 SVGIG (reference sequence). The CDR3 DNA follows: TGTGCCTGGAGTAGTGAGGTCACCGGGGAGCTGTTTTTT. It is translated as CAWSSEVTGELFF.